One sample yielded the 3 T cell receptor beta chains listed below, sequenced in a study of PD-L1 blockade in urothelial cancer. Measured with immunoSEQ multiplex PCR; TCRdb has only the in-frame clones, and not every one. This sample has 25,000 to 35,000 clones, with 80% to 90% found just once. Time point specified: peripheral blood 6 weeks after treatment start. This specimen was PBMCs, taken around atezolizumab (anti-PD-L1) treatment. The receptors stem from an older man with urothelial cancer.

This chain uses TRBV19 with TRBJ2-1, with 7 bases aligning to TRBD1. The trim removed 5 bases at V and 6 bases at J, leaving 7 bases unmatched. CDR1 is LNHDA, CDR2 SQIVND, per germline (reference sequence). This CDR3 has 14 amino acids. CDR3 nucleotide sequence: TGTGCCAGTAGTCTCCGGGACAGCCGCAATGAGCAGTTCTTC. Its translation: CASSLRDSRNEQFF.

The chain links TRBV5-5 to TRBJ1-3; D gene uncertain. There are 14 residues in the CDR3. Germline V CDR1 and CDR2: SGHKS, YYEKEE (reference sequence). The germline V and J ends were trimmed by 1 base and 0 bases, with 5 bases remaining between them. CDR3 residues: CASSLLISGNTIYF. CDR3 DNA sequence: TGTGCCAGCAGCTTGCTTATCTCTGGAAACACCATATATTTT.

V gene TRBV30 combines with J gene TRBJ2-7, with TRBD1 matching 7 bases. Germline V gene data show CDR1 as GTSNPN and CDR2 as SVGIG (reference sequence). The J segment lost 3 bases and the V segment lost 2 bases, leaving 4 bases of the junction unmatched. The CDR3 consists of 13 residues. CDR3 amino acids: CAWSMGQYYEQYF. In DNA, the CDR3 is TGTGCCTGGAGTATGGGACAGTACTACGAGCAGTACTTC.